A selection of T cell receptor beta chains follows, all from one sample in a study of OX40 agonist ivuxolimab in advanced cancers. Clones were sequenced by immunoSEQ multiplex PCR, and TCRdb holds only the in-frame ones, with some missing. The sample shows about 20,000 clones, roughly four fifths of them seen only once. The sample here was CD4+ or CD8+ T cells sorted from blood, taken in a trial of the OX40 agonist ivuxolimab. Receptor source: an adult with an advanced solid tumor such as melanoma, head and neck, liver or kidney cancer. CDR3s leave out the opening cysteine and the closing phenylalanine or tryptophan.

j_gene | v_gene | CDR3aa
TRBJ2-5 | TRBV19 | ASSIGNQETQY
TRBJ1-4 | TRBV5-8 | ASSYRGLATNEKLF
TRBJ2-3 | TRBV5-1 | ASRDSGRYRTDTQY
TRBJ2-2 | TRBV5-1 | ASSTGQGFTGELF
TRBJ1-5 | TRBV2 | ASQSNRDQPQH
TRBJ2-5 | TRBV6-1 | ASNRHDQETQY
TRBJ1-2 | TRBV5-1 | ASSLGQGDYGYT
TRBJ2-6 | TRBV27 | ASSLGSGANVLT
TRBJ2-3 | TRBV5-6 | ASHHLTRDLQDTQY
TRBJ1-4 | TRBV28 | AILGQAREKLF
TRBJ2-1 | TRBV18 | ASSPNGQALYNEQF
TRBJ1-3 | TRBV19 | ASSMGGRDIFSGNTIY
TRBJ2-3 | TRBV5-1 | ASSSAGGESTDTQY
TRBJ1-3 | TRBV19 | ASSLKQPSGNTIY
TRBJ2-3 | TRBV7-6 | ASSLHISTDTQY
TRBJ2-3 | TRBV29-1 | SVIPGTPDTQY
TRBJ2-7 | TRBV11-2 | ASSPGRNSYEQY